The clone carrying this T cell receptor beta chain has a single count. This entry belongs to a study of blood T cell repertoires in COVID-19. As for the study in general: Spain, Italy and the United States supplied samples that represented acute and convalescent COVID-19. In each case, the material was cDNA or gDNA derived from T cells, B-cell-depleted T cells, or PBMCs.

Looked up from germline, CDR1 is SQVTM and CDR2 is ANQGSEA. The CDR3 extends over 12 amino acids. The V end lost 6 bases, the J end lost 0 bases, and 8 bases lay between the germline ends. Authors' processing steps: Reference gene primer amplification gave estimated nucleated cell counts. Data came from immunoSEQ multiplex PCR; TCRdb stores just in-frame clones and leaves some out. D and trimming come from the DNA, and the V and J calls and clone size come from that table. The sample lists roughly 55,000 clones; more than 70% were seen once. The rearrangement joins TRBV29-1 to TRBJ1-2, with D perhaps TRBD1 (5 bases). The source material was peripheral blood. The receptor comes from a man aged 65-85 years with active COVID-19. CDR3 protein: CSVAGANYGYTF. CDR3 nucleotides: TGCAGCGTGGCGGGGGCTAACTATGGCTACACCTTC.